The source of this T cell receptor beta chain is a study of cytomegalovirus exposure and HLA in healthy donors. Study-wide results and caveats: Most TCR sequences showed up rarely, but some public TCRs showed up in many donors.

Both 60 Vbeta primers and 13 Jbeta primers went into the PCR. Measured with immunoSEQ multiplex PCR; TCRdb has only the in-frame clones, and not every one. This sample has under 110,000 clones; approximately 85% occur once, and the top ten carry 3% to 4%. A note on this clone: Antigen unknown.

CDR1 is SGHTA and CDR2 is FQGTGA in the germline V gene. Trimming left V 5 bases short and J 4 bases short, with 10 bases between. The CDR3 loop spans 13 amino acids. V usage is TRBV7-3 and J usage is TRBJ2-3; perhaps TRBD1 as D (6 bases). Sequencing input: PBMCs. The sequence derives from a young man in good health and CMV-seronegative. CDR3 bases: TGTGCCAGCAGCGAACAGGGTGCAGATACGCAGTATTTT. Amino acid sequence: CASSEQGADTQYF.